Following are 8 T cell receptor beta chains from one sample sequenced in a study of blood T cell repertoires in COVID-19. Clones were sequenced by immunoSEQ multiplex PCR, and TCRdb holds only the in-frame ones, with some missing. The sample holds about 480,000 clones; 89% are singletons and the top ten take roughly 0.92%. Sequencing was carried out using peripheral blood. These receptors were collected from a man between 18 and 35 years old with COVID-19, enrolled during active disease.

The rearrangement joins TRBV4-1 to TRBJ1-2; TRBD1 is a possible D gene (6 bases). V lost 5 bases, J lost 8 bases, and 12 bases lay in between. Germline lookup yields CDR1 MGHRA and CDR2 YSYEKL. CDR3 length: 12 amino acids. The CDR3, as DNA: TGCGCCAGCAGCTTAAACAGGGCCGGCTACACCTTC. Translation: CASSLNRAGYTF.

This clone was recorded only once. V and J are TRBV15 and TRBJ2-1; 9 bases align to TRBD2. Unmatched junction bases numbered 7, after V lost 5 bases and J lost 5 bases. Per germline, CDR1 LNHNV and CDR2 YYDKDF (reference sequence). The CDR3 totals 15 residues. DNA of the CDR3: TGTGCCACCAGCGGGGGACTAGCTCAGAACAATGAGCAGTTCTTC. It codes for CATSGGLAQNNEQFF. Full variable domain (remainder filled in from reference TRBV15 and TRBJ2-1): DAMVIQNPRYQVTQFGKPVTLSCSQTLNHNVMYWYQQKSSQAPKLLFHYYDKDFNNEADTPDNFQSRRPNTSFCFLDIRSPGLGDTAMYLCATSGGLAQNNEQFFGPGTRLTVL.

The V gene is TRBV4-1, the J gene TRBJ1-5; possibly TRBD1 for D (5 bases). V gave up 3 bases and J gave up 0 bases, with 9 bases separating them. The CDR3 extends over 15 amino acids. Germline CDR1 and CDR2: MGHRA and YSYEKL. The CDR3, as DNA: TGCGCCAGCAGCCACGAAGACAGTAGCAATCAGCCCCAGCATTTT. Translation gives CASSHEDSSNQPQHF.

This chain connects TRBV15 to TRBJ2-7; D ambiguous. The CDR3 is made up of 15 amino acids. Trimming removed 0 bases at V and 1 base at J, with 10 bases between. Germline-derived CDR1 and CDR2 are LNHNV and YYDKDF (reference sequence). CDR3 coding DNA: TGTGCCACCAGCAGAGATGCTGCCAGTTCCTACGAGCAGTACTTC. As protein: CATSRDAASSYEQYF. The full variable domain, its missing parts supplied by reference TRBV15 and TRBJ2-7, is DAMVIQNPRYQVTQFGKPVTLSCSQTLNHNVMYWYQQKSSQAPKLLFHYYDKDFNNEADTPDNFQSRRPNTSFCFLDIRSPGLGDTAMYLCATSRDAASSYEQYFGPGTRLTVT.

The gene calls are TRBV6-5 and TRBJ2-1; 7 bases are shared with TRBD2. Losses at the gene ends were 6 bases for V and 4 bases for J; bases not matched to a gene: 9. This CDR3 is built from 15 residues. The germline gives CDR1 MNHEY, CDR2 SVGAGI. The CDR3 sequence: CASRRGGSGYNEQFF. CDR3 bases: TGTGCCAGCAGAAGGGGCGGGAGCGGGTACAATGAGCAGTTCTTC.

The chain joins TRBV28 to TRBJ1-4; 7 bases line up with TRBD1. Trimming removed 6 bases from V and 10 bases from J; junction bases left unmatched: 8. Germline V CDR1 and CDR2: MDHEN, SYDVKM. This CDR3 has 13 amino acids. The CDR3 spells CASSRTGSGKLFF. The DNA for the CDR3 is TGTGCCAGCAGCCGGACAGGCTCTGGAAAACTGTTTTTT.

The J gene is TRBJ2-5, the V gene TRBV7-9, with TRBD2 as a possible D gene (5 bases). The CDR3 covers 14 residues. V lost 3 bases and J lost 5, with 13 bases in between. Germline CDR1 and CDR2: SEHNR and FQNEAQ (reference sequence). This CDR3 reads CASSLERRWETQYF. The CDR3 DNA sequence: TGTGCCAGCAGCTTGGAGCGGAGGTGGGAGACCCAGTACTTC. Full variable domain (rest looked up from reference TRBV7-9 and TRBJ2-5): DTGVSQNPRHKITKRGQNVTFRCDPISEHNRLYWYRQTLGQGPEFLTYFQNEAQLEKSRLLSDRFSAERPKGSFSTLEIQRTEQGDSAMYLCASSLERRWETQYFGPGTRLLVL.

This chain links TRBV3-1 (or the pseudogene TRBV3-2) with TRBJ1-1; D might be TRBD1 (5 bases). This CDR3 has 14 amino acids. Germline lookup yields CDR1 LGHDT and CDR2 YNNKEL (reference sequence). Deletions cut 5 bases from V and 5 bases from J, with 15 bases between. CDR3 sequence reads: CASSSRGGNTEAFF. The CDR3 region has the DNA TGTGCCAGCAGCTCCCGTGGGGGGAATACTGAAGCTTTCTTT.